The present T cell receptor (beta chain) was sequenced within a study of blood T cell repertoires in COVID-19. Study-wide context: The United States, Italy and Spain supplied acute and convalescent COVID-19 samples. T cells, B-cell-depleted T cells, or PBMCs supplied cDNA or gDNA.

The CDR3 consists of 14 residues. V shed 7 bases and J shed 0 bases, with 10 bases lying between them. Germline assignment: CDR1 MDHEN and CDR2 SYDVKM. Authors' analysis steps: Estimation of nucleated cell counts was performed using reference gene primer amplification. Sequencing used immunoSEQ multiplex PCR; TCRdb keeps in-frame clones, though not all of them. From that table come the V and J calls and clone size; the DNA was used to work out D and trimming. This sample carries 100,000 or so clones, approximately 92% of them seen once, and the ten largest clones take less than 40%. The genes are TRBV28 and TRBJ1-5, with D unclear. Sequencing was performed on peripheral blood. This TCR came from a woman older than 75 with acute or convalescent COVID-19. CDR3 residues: CASTGKNSNQPQHF. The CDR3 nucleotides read TGTGCCAGCACGGGAAAAAATAGCAATCAGCCCCAGCATTTT.